This passage covers 6 T cell receptor beta chains from one sample sequenced in a study of T cell clonality in common variable immunodeficiency. Here immunoSEQ multiplex PCR was the method, and the copy in TCRdb shows in-frame clones only, minus some. The sample includes about 45,000 clones, none of them occurring once. Source material: peripheral blood mononuclear cells. These receptors were taken from a person aged 18-69 years in good health.

This clone was seen at least ten times. The read ends 3 residues before the CDR3 terminus; that terminus is restored from the germline J gene. The chain couples TRBV7-8 to TRBJ2-5; D remains ambiguous. Between the trimmed V and J ends, which lost 3 bases and 5 bases, there was a span of 13 bases. Germline V CDR1 and CDR2: SGHVS, FQNEAQ. The CDR3 length is 14 residues. The sequenced part of the CDR3 DNA is TGTGCCAGCAGCTTTGGGCGAGAGACGGAGACC. Translating it yields CASSFGRETET. The entire CDR3 protein is CASSFGRETETQYF.

This clone has a count of ten or more. The CDR3 end lies 3 residues beyond the end of the read and is filled in from the germline J gene. The chain links TRBV4-1 to TRBJ1-1, with D perhaps TRBD1 (5 bases). CDR1 and CDR2 from the germline V gene are MGHRA and YSYEKL. This CDR3 contains 17 residues. V was pared by 1 base and J by 0 bases, with 15 bases between. The part of the CDR3 DNA that was read is TGCGCCAGCAGCCAAGGGGCGGGACTGTTATTGAACACTGAA. The encoded protein is CASSQGAGLLLNTE. The full CDR3 is CASSQGAGLLLNTEAFF.

This clone was counted many times. CDR3 region: CSARPPDTSYEQYF. CDR3 DNA, as far as it was read: TGCAGTGCGCGCCCCCCGGACACTTCCTACGAG. This rearrangement joins TRBV20-1 to TRBJ2-7; tentatively, D is TRBD1 (5 bases). The read is 3 residues too short to cover the CDR3 end, so that end is filled in from the germline J gene. V dropped 6 bases and J dropped 1 base, with 16 bases sitting between them. CDR1 is DFQATT, CDR2 SNEGSKA, per germline (reference sequence). CDR3 length: 14 amino acids.

The table lists this clone with many counts. A read error is possible here, since a much larger clone lies one base away. The read ends 3 residues early relative to the CDR3; the germline J gene fills the gap. This chain connects TRBV2 to TRBJ2-1; 11 nucleotides match TRBD2. The germline V gene has CDR1 SNHLY and CDR2 FYNNEI. The CDR3 spans 16 residues. The V gene end was trimmed by 1 base and the J gene end by 2 bases; junction bases not matched to a gene: 1. The CDR3 is CASSEVAGGPYNEQFF. The DNA read from the CDR3 is TGTGCCAGCAGTGAAGTAGCGGGAGGGCCCTACAATGAG. Variable domain in full (rest from reference TRBV2 and TRBJ2-1): EPEVTQTPSHQVTQMGQEVILRCVPISNHLYFYWYRQILGQKVEFLVSFYNNEISEKSEIFDDQFSVERPDGSNFTLKIRSTKLEDSAMYFCASSEVAGGPYNEQFFGPGTRLTVL.

This clone was seen at least ten times. The CDR3 end falls 3 residues outside the read, so it is completed with the germline J gene. The V call is TRBV7-2, the J call TRBJ2-1, with D hard to call. The CDR3 consists of 17 residues. Germline-derived CDR1 and CDR2 are SGHTA and FQGNSA. Trimming took off 0 bases at V and 2 bases at J, with 14 bases between the two ends. CDR3 DNA, as far as it was read: TGTGCCAGCAGCTTAGCGACACATATTGGCGCCTACAATGAG. Translated, it gives CASSLATHIGAYNE. The whole CDR3 reads CASSLATHIGAYNEQFF.

There are many counts of this clone. The CDR3 is cut off 3 residues early in the read; its end comes from the germline J gene. V gene TRBV11-2 combines with J gene TRBJ2-3, with 7 bases that match TRBD1. J gave up 7 bases and V 5 bases, and 9 bases lay outside the gene matches. The CDR3 has 14 residues. The germline gives CDR1 SGHAT, CDR2 FQNNGV. CDR3 bases read: TGTGCCAGCAGCCCCCGACAGGGCCATAATACG. It yields the protein CASSPRQGHNT. The whole CDR3 protein is CASSPRQGHNTQYF.